This TCR beta chain originates from a study of T cells in Graves' hyperthyroidism and ophthalmopathy. RNA transcripts yielded amplified TCR beta CDR3 regions. Researchers ran a first-round RT-PCR on the TCR CDR3 using the HTBI primer set. TCRdb redid the calling of the multiplex PCR reads with MiXCR, one entry per CDR3 protein. The repertoire holds 700,000 or so distinct CDR3 sequences, with 15% to 20% as singletons. This clonotype was sampled from a man between 18 and 35 years old with Graves' hyperthyroidism. Sequencing used blood.

CDR3 protein: CASSVATGGGYGYTF. The CDR3 DNA reads as TGTGCCAGCAGCGTAGCGACAGGGGGCGGTTATGGCTACACCTTC. The chain uses TRBV9 and TRBJ1-2, with 10 positions matching TRBD1. The CDR3 is made up of 15 amino acids. In germline, CDR1 is SGDLS, CDR2 YYNGEE. The junction had 4 bases not matched to a gene; V was cut back by 0 bases and J by 5 bases.